This T cell receptor (beta chain) emerged from a study of radiation and T cells in renal cell carcinoma. Study conclusions and caveats: In blood, top tumor clones expanded by 2 weeks, shrinking by 4. Pretreatment tumor biopsies were lacking, so baseline clonotypes are unknown.

This table comes from immunoSEQ multiplex PCR, and its TCRdb copy is limited to in-frame clones, with some not included. The table shows more than 65,000 clones, with approximately 86% occurring only once. This CDR3 region has 13 residues. V was pared by 5 bases and J by 6 bases, with 3 bases of the junction left unmatched. The germline V gene has CDR1 SNHLY and CDR2 FYNNEI. In regard to this clone: The antigen remains undetermined.

Noted time point: blood 2 weeks post-SBRT. Documented treatment: 15 Gy SBRT to primary tumor, nephrectomy 4 weeks later. Radiation-treated patients gave blood at baseline, week 2 and week 4. The patient's renal cell carcinoma had clear cell pathology. This TCR came from a woman aged 50 to 65 with renal cell carcinoma. The chain is built from TRBV2 and TRBJ1-5; 8 bases align to TRBD1. Sequenced here: blood, sampled from a patient whose treatment included radiotherapy and nephrectomy. CDR3 sequence reads: CASSQTGAQPQHF. In nucleotides, the CDR3 is TGTGCCAGCAGTCAGACAGGGGCTCAGCCCCAGCATTTT. Looking up the rest from reference TRBV2 and TRBJ1-5 gives the full variable domain: EPEVTQTPSHQVTQMGQEVILRCVPISNHLYFYWYRQILGQKVEFLVSFYNNEISEKSEIFDDQFSVERPDGSNFTLKIRSTKLEDSAMYFCASSQTGAQPQHFGDGTRLSIL.